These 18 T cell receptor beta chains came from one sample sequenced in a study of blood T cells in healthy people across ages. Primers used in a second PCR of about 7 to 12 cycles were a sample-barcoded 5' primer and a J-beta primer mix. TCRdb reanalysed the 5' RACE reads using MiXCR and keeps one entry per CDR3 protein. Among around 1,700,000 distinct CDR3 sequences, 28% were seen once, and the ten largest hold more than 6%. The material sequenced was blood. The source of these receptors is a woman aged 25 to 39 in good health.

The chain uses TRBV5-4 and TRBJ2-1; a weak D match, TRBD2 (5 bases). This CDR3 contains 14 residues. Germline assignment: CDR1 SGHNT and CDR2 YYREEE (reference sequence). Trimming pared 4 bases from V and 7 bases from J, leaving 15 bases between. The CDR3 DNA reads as TGTGCCAGCAGCACAGAAGCGAGAGGGAATGAGCAGTTCTTC. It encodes CASSTEARGNEQFF. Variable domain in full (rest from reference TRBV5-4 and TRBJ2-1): ETGVTQSPTHLIKTRGQQVTLRCSSQSGHNTVSWYQQALGQGPQFIFQYYREEENGRGNFPPRFSGLQFPNYSSELNVNALELDDSALYLCASSTEARGNEQFFGPGTRLTVL.

Here the CDR3 reads CTSSWGPGLAGNEQYF. CDR3 DNA sequence: TGTACCAGCAGCTGGGGTCCGGGACTAGCGGGCAATGAGCAGTACTTC. The chain recombines TRBV7-2 with TRBJ2-5; 12 bases fit TRBD2. Trimming removed 4 bases from V and 11 bases from J; junction bases left unmatched: 14. The germline V gene encodes CDR1 SGHTA and CDR2 FQGNSA. This CDR3 is 16 amino acids long.

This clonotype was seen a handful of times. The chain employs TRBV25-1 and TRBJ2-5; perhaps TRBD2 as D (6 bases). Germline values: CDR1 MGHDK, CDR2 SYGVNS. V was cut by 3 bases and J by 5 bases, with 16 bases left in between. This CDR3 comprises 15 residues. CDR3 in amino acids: CASSDPLGGRETQYF. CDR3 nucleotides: TGTGCCAGCAGTGATCCTTTGGGGGGAAGGGAGACCCAGTACTTC.

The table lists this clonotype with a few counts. The CDR3 region has the DNA TGTGCCAGCAGCAACCATGACGGGGAAGGGGAGCAGTACTTC. It translates to CASSNHDGEGEQYF. This chain connects TRBV21-1 to TRBJ2-7; the table assigns TRBD1, which was not confirmed against the DNA. TRBV21-1 is deemed a pseudogene. The CDR3 runs 14 residues.

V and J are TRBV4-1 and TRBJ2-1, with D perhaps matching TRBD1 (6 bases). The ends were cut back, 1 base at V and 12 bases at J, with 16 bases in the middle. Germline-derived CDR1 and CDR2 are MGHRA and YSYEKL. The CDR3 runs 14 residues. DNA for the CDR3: TGCGCCAGCAGCCAAGGTACTTCCAGGGGTGTGCAGTTCTTC. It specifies CASSQGTSRGVQFF.

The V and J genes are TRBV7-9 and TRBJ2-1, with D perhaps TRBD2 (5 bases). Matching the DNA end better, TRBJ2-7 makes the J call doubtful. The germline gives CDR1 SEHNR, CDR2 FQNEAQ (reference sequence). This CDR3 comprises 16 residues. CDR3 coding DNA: TGTGCCAGCAGCGGGGTAGACTACCCCTCCTACAATGAGCAGTACTTC. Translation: CASSGVDYPSYNEQYF.

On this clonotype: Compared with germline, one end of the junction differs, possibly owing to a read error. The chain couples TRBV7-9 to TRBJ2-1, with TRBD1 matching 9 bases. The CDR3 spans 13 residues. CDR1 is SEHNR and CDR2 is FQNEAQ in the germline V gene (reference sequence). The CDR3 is CASKQGANNGQFF. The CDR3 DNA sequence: TGTGCCAGCAAACAGGGGGCCAACAATGGGCAGTTCTTC. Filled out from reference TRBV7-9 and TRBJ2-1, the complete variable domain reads DTGVSQNPRHKITKRGQNVTFRCDPISEHNRLYWYRQTLGQGPEFLTYFQNEAQLEKSRLLSDRFSAERPKGSFSTLEIQRTEQGDSAMYLCASKQGANNGQFFGPGTRLTVL.

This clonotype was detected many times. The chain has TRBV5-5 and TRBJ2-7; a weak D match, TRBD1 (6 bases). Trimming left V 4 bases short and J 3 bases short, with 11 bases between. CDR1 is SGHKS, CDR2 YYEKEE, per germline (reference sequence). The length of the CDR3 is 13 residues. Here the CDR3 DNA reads TGTGCCAGCAGCCGCACAGGGAGCTACGAGCAGTACTTC. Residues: CASSRTGSYEQYF.

In DNA form, the CDR3 reads TGTGCCAGCCGCAAGCTAGCGGGAGCGTACCATGAGCAGTTCTTC. Its translation is CASRKLAGAYHEQFF. V usage is TRBV5-6 and J usage is TRBJ2-1; 10 nucleotides match TRBD2. The CDR3 is 15 amino acids. The V gene's germline CDR1 is SGHDT and CDR2 YYEEEE. After removal of 7 bases from V and 8 bases from J, the junction contained 12 bases not matched to a gene.

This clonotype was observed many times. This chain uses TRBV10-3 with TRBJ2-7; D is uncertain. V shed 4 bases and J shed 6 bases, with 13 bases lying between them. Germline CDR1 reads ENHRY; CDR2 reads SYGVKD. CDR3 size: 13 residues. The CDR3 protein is CAISGSTSPEQYF. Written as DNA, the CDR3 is TGTGCCATCAGTGGGTCGACCTCTCCCGAGCAGTACTTC.

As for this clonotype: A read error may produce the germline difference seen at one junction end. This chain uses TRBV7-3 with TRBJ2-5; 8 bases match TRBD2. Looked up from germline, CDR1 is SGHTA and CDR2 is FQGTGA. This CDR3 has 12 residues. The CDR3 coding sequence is TGTACCAGCAGTGCCGGGGGGGCAGAGCAGTACTTC. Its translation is CTSSAGGAEQYF.

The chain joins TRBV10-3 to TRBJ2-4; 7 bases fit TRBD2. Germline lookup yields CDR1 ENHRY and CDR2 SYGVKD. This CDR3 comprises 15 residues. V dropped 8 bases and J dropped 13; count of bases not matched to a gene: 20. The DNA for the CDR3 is TGTGCCATCGGTAGCGGGTTCAGCTCCTACAATGAGCAGTACTTC. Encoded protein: CAIGSGFSSYNEQYF.

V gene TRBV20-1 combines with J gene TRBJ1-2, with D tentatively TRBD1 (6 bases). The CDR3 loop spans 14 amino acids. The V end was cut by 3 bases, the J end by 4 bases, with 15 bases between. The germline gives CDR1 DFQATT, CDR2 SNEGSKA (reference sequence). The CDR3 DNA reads TGCAGTGCTAGGGGACAACAGGAGTCCTATGGCTACACCTTC. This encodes CSARGQQESYGYTF.

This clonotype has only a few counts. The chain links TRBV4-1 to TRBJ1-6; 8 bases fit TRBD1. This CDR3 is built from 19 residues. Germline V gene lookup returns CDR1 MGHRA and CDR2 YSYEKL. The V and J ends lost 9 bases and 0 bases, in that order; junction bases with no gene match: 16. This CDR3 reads CARERDRNKCSSYNSPLHF. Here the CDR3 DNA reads TGCGCCAGGGAAAGGGACAGGAACAAATGCAGCTCCTATAATTCACCCCTCCACTTT.

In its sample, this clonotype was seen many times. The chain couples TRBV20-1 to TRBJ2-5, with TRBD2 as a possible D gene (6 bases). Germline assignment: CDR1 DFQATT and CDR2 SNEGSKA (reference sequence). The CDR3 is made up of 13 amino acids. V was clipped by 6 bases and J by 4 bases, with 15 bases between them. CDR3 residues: CSARAAGTETQYF. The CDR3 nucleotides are TGCAGTGCCCGCGCGGCGGGAACAGAGACCCAGTACTTC.

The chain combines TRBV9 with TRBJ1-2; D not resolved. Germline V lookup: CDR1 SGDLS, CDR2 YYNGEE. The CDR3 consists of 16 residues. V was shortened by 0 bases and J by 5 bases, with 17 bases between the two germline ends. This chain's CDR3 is CASSVALSAGTYGYTF. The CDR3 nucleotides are TGTGCCAGCAGCGTAGCCCTCTCCGCGGGCACGTATGGCTACACCTTC. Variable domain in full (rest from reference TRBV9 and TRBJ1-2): DSGVTQTPKHLITATGQRVTLRCSPRSGDLSVYWYQQSLDQGLQFLIQYYNGEERAKGNILERFSAQQFPDLHSELNLSSLELGDSALYFCASSVALSAGTYGYTFGSGTRLTVV.

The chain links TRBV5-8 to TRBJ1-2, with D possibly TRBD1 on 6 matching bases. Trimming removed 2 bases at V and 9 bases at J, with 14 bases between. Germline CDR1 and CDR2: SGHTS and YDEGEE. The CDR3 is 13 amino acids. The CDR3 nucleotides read TGTGCCAGCAGCTTAACAGGGATTTTAAGCTACACCTTC. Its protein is CASSLTGILSYTF.

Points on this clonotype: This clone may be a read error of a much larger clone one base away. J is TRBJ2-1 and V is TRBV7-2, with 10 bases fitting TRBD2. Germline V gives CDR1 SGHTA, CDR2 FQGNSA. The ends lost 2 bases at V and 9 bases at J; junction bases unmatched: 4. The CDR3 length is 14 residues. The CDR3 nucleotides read TGTACCAGCAGCTTACTAGCGGGAGCGGGTGAGCAGTTCTTC. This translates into CTSSLLAGAGEQFF.